The clone carrying this T cell receptor (beta chain) was found a few times. Its target is not known. The data stem from a study of CD8 T cells in ankylosing spondylitis. Whole-study findings and limits: The study looked at matched synovial fluid samples from ankylosing spondylitis patients. Disease-linked clones were reported to be significantly enriched there.

Trimming removed 4 bases from V and 2 bases from J, with 12 bases in between. The CDR3 has 14 amino acids. The germline CDR1 and CDR2 sequences are LGHDT and YNNKEL (reference sequence). TCRdb re-analysed the 5' RACE reads in MiXCR, keeping a single row per CDR3 protein. Of some 270,000 distinct CDR3 sequences listed, 32% were seen once; the top ten hold roughly 4%. This TCR was recovered from a male donor with ankylosing spondylitis or in good health (not recorded which). The chain links TRBV3-1 to TRBJ2-7; D is possibly TRBD1 or TRBD2 (5 bases each). Sequenced input: blood, either unsorted or a sorted T cell fraction (not recorded which). The CDR3 DNA is TGTGCCAGCAGCCTGGGGGACGGCACCTACGAGCAGTACTTC. Amino acid sequence: CASSLGDGTYEQYF.